The rows below give T cell receptor beta chains drawn from one sample of a study of CD8+ T cells in alopecia areata. Some clones are missing from TCRdb's copy, which holds only in-frame ones; the method was immunoSEQ multiplex PCR. The sample yields some 200,000 clones, around 50% seen once. Material for sequencing was CD8+ T cells sorted from blood. The receptors originated from a human donor in good health. The CDR3 runs from the conserved cysteine through the conserved F or W. Each record gives: J gene, clone size, V gene, D gene, CDR3 protein, CDR3 DNA. A D gene is named only where the DNA matches it firmly. Part of the rows lack a size; the others show once, few, many or a class for expanded clones.

J: TRBJ2-3; size: NA; V: TRBV9; D: NA; CDR3: CASSVSGGEGDTQYF; DNA: TGTGCCAGCAGCGTAAGTGGGGGAGAAGGAGATACGCAGTATTTT
J: TRBJ2-3; size: few; V: TRBV5-6; D: NA; CDR3: CASSTTEGPDRADTQYF; DNA: TGTGCCAGCAGCACAACAGAGGGCCCCGACAGAGCAGATACGCAGTATTTT
J: TRBJ2-1; size: NA; V: TRBV5-1; D: TRBD2; CDR3: CASSPGLAGLQFF; DNA: TGCGCCAGCAGCCCGGGACTAGCGGGGCTGCAGTTCTTC
J: TRBJ1-2; size: few; V: TRBV29-1; D: NA; CDR3: CSVEPFRQVNYGYTF; DNA: TGCAGCGTTGAACCGTTTAGGCAGGTTAACTATGGCTACACCTTC
J: TRBJ2-5; size: NA; V: TRBV29-1; D: TRBD1; CDR3: CSVGDRVETQYF; DNA: TGCAGCGTCGGGGACAGGGTTGAGACCCAGTACTTC
J: TRBJ2-7; size: few; V: TRBV7-2; D: TRBD2; CDR3: CASSLLAGDPPEQYF; DNA: TGTGCCAGCAGCTTGTTAGCGGGGGACCCTCCCGAGCAGTACTTC
J: TRBJ2-5; size: NA; V: TRBV2; D: TRBD2; CDR3: CASSRGGGSETQYF; DNA: TGTGCCAGCAGTCGGGGCGGGGGTAGTGAGACCCAGTACTTC
J: TRBJ2-6; size: NA; V: TRBV19; D: NA; CDR3: CASAIGASGANVLTF; DNA: TGTGCCAGCGCGATAGGCGCGTCTGGGGCCAACGTCCTGACTTTC
J: TRBJ2-7; size: NA; V: TRBV6-1; D: NA; CDR3: CASSVTYEQYF; DNA: TGTGCCAGCAGTGTAACCTACGAGCAGTACTTC
J: TRBJ1-1; size: NA; V: TRBV4-1; D: NA; CDR3: CASGQLMNTEAFF; DNA: TGCGCCAGCGGACAGCTTATGAACACTGAAGCTTTCTTT
J: TRBJ1-4; size: NA; V: TRBV29-1; D: TRBD1; CDR3: CSVEERQGGDEKLFF; DNA: TGCAGCGTTGAAGAACGACAGGGCGGGGACGAAAAACTGTTTTTT
J: TRBJ2-3; size: NA; V: TRBV29-1; D: TRBD1; CDR3: CSVETDRATDTQYF; DNA: TGCAGCGTTGAAACCGACAGGGCCACAGATACGCAGTATTTT
J: TRBJ1-1; size: once; V: TRBV29-1; D: NA; CDR3: CSAVTGGNTEAFF; DNA: TGCAGCGCAGTGACAGGAGGTAACACTGAAGCTTTCTTT
J: TRBJ2-2; size: NA; V: TRBV19; D: NA; CDR3: CASCAFPTGELFF; DNA: TGTGCCAGTTGCGCCTTCCCCACCGGGGAGCTGTTTTTT
J: TRBJ1-4; size: NA; V: TRBV4-1; D: NA; CDR3: CASSQTGDNEKLFF; DNA: TGCGCCAGCAGCCAGACAGGTGATAATGAAAAACTGTTTTTT
J: TRBJ2-7; size: NA; V: TRBV9; D: TRBD1; CDR3: CASSATPGTVFEQYF; DNA: TGTGCCAGCAGCGCCACTCCCGGGACAGTTTTCGAGCAGTACTTC
J: TRBJ2-1; size: NA; V: TRBV2; D: NA; CDR3: CASSDLAGSYNEQFF; DNA: TGTGCCAGCAGTGACCTAGCAGGCTCCTACAATGAGCAGTTCTTC
J: TRBJ1-1; size: NA; V: TRBV6-5; D: TRBD1; CDR3: CASSPLTGGMTEAFF; DNA: TGTGCCAGCAGTCCTTTGACAGGGGGAATGACTGAAGCTTTCTTT
J: TRBJ2-7; size: few; V: TRBV9; D: NA; CDR3: CASTNSSYEQYF; DNA: TGTGCCAGCACGAACTCCTCCTACGAGCAGTACTTC
J: TRBJ2-3; size: few; V: TRBV4-1; D: NA; CDR3: CASSQWSGTDTQYF; DNA: TGCGCCAGCAGCCAATGGAGCGGCACAGATACGCAGTATTTT
J: TRBJ1-1; size: NA; V: TRBV7-2; D: NA; CDR3: CASDERNTEAFF; DNA: TGTGCCAGCGATGAAAGGAACACTGAAGCTTTCTTT
J: TRBJ1-1; size: NA; V: TRBV2; D: NA; CDR3: CASSGEGEITEAFF; DNA: TGTGCCAGCAGCGGAGAGGGGGAAATCACTGAAGCTTTCTTT
J: TRBJ2-6; size: NA; V: TRBV7-6; D: NA; CDR3: CATTEGIGANVLTF; DNA: TGTGCCACCACCGAGGGAATAGGGGCCAACGTCCTGACTTTC
J: TRBJ1-1; size: NA; V: TRBV14; D: NA; CDR3: CASSQDPIMNTEAFF; DNA: TGTGCCAGCAGCCAAGACCCGATAATGAACACTGAAGCTTTCTTT
J: TRBJ1-1; size: NA; V: TRBV14; D: NA; CDR3: CASSHRTMNTEAFF; DNA: TGTGCCAGCAGCCATAGGACGATGAACACTGAAGCTTTCTTT
J: TRBJ2-1; size: NA; V: TRBV29-1; D: NA; CDR3: CSVERLNSYNEQFF; DNA: TGCAGCGTTGAGCGTCTCAATTCCTACAATGAGCAGTTCTTC
J: TRBJ1-1; size: NA; V: TRBV5-1; D: NA; CDR3: CASSLTSLNTEAFF; DNA: TGCGCCAGCAGCTTGACAAGCTTGAACACTGAAGCTTTCTTT
J: TRBJ2-3; size: NA; V: TRBV2; D: TRBD2; CDR3: CAIQGTSGDIGDTQYF; DNA: TGTGCCATCCAAGGGACTAGCGGGGACATCGGAGATACGCAGTATTTT
J: TRBJ2-1; size: NA; V: TRBV30; D: NA; CDR3: CACTGSSYNEQFF; DNA: TGTGCCTGTACAGGTAGCTCCTACAATGAGCAGTTCTTC
J: TRBJ2-3; size: NA; V: TRBV19; D: TRBD1; CDR3: CASSPDRASTDTQYF; DNA: TGTGCCAGTAGCCCGGACAGGGCTAGCACAGATACGCAGTATTTT
J: TRBJ2-3; size: NA; V: TRBV20-1; D: NA; CDR3: CSAGGPDTQYF; DNA: TGCAGTGCTGGCGGGCCCGATACGCAGTATTTT
J: TRBJ2-7; size: once; V: TRBV7-2; D: NA; CDR3: CASSLGSAYEQYF; DNA: TGTGCCAGCAGCTTAGGGTCTGCCTACGAGCAGTACTTC
J: TRBJ2-3; size: few; V: TRBV6-6; D: NA; CDR3: CASMDVSSTDTQYF; DNA: TGTGCCAGCATGGACGTCTCCTCCACAGATACGCAGTATTTT
J: TRBJ1-2; size: few; V: TRBV9; D: NA; CDR3: CASNPGGNYGYTF; DNA: TGTGCCAGCAACCCGGGGGGGAACTATGGCTACACCTTC
J: TRBJ2-1; size: NA; V: TRBV9; D: TRBD2; CDR3: CASSVESGGYNEQFF; DNA: TGTGCCAGCAGCGTAGAGAGCGGGGGATACAATGAGCAGTTCTTC
J: TRBJ2-7; size: NA; V: TRBV4-1; D: TRBD1; CDR3: CASSAGGGSYEQYF; DNA: TGCGCCAGCAGCGCAGGGGGTGGTTCCTACGAGCAGTACTTC
J: TRBJ1-5; size: NA; V: TRBV7-8; D: NA; CDR3: CASSLSPPGNQPQHF; DNA: TGTGCCAGCAGCTTAAGCCCCCCAGGCAATCAGCCCCAGCATTTT
J: TRBJ2-7; size: NA; V: TRBV29-1; D: NA; CDR3: CSVSHGSSYEQYF; DNA: TGCAGCGTCTCCCACGGGTCCTCCTACGAGCAGTACTTC
J: TRBJ1-5; size: few; V: TRBV7-9; D: NA; CDR3: CASSFGAGSNQPQHF; DNA: TGTGCCAGCAGCTTTGGCGCGGGTAGCAATCAGCCCCAGCATTTT
J: TRBJ1-1; size: NA; V: TRBV29-1; D: NA; CDR3: CSAPGGTTEAFF; DNA: TGCAGCGCCCCGGGGGGCACCACTGAAGCTTTCTTT
J: TRBJ2-7; size: few; V: TRBV7-9; D: NA; CDR3: CALQTISYEQYF; DNA: TGTGCCCTGCAGACTATCTCCTACGAGCAGTACTTC